Reported below is one T cell receptor beta chain. Its antigen is currently unknown. Checkpoint therapy with ipilimumab 1 mg/kg began 14 to 28 days after transplant. Patients got 3 mg/kg IV nivolumab weeks 1, 4, 7, 10, then biweekly through week 26. The record originates from a study of ipilimumab plus nivolumab after autologous stem cell transplantation. In the study overall: Patients received a median of roughly five ipilimumab and eight or nine nivolumab doses. Study results and limitations: TCR repertoire, Treg phenotype and gut microbiota reportedly support more study of this approach.

Here immunoSEQ multiplex PCR was the method, and the copy in TCRdb shows in-frame clones only, minus some. This sample carries about 19,000 clones, 81% of them seen once, and the ten largest clones take about 6.4%. The material sequenced was PBMCs, taken in a trial of ipilimumab plus nivolumab as post-transplant consolidation. This TCR was recovered from a male donor with diffuse large B-cell lymphoma.

The CDR3 is CASSVNPPGYEQYF. CDR3 nucleotides: TGTGCCAGCAGTGTTAACCCCCCCGGCTACGAGCAGTACTTC. V and J are TRBV6-1 and TRBJ2-7; no clear D. The germline CDR1 and CDR2 sequences are MNHNS and SASEGT. Deletions cut 4 bases from V and 3 bases from J, with 13 bases between. The length of the CDR3 is 14 residues.